This T cell receptor beta chain emerged from a study of CD8+ T cells in alopecia areata. Extracted RNA was reverse transcribed, and the resulting cDNA served as sequencing template. Data came from immunoSEQ multiplex PCR; TCRdb stores just in-frame clones and leaves some out. The table shows 95,000 to 110,000 clones, with approximately 52% occurring only once. This CDR3 is 16 amino acids long. Germline V gene sequence: CDR1 SGHRS, CDR2 YFSETQ. V gave up 4 bases and J gave up 0 bases, with 16 bases separating them. Sequencing was carried out using CD4+ T cells sorted from blood. This TCR came from a human donor in good health. This sequence joins TRBV5-1 and TRBJ1-1; a possible D gene is TRBD1 (5 bases). CDR3 protein: CASSPLRGGMNTEAFF. The CDR3 nucleotides read TGCGCCAGCAGCCCTTTACGGGGGGGTATGAACACTGAAGCTTTCTTT. The full variable domain, in which reference TRBV5-1 and TRBJ1-1 provide the parts outside the CDR3, is KAGVTQTPRYLIKTRGQQVTLSCSPISGHRSVSWYQQTPGQGLQFLFEYFSETQRNKGNFPGRFSGRQFSNSRSEMNVSTLELGDSALYLCASSPLRGGMNTEAFFGQGTRLTVV.